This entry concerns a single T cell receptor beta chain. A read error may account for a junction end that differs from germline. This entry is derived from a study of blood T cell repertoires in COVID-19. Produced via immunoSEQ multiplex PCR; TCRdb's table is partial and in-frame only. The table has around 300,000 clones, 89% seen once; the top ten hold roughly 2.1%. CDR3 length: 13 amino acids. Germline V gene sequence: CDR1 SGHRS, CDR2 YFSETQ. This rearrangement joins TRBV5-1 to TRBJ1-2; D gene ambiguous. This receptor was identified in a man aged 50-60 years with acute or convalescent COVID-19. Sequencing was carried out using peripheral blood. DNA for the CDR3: TGCGCCAGCAGATTGGGAGAGGGTGGTGGCTACACCTTC. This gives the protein CASRLGEGGGYTF.